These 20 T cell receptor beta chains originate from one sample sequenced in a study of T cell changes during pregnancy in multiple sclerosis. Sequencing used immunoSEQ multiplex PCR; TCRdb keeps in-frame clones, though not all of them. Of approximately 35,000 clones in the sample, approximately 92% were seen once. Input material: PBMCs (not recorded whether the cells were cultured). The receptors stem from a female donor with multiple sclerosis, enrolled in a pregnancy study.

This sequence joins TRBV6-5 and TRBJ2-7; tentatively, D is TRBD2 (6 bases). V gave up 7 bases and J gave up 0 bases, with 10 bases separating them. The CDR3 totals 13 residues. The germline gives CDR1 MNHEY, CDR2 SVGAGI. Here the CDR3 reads CASTVGGSYEQYF. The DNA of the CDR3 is TGTGCCAGCACAGTGGGGGGCTCCTACGAGCAGTACTTC.

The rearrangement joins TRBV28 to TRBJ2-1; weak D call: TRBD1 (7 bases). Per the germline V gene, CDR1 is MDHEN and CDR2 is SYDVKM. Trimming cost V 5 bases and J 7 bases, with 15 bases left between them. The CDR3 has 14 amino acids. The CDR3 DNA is TGTGCCAGCAGTCCCACAGGGGAGGTAAATGAGCAGTTCTTC. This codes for CASSPTGEVNEQFF.

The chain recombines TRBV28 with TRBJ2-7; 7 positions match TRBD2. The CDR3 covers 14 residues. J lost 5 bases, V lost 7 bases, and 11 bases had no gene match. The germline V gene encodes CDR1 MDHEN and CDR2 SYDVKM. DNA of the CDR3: TGTGCCAGCAACCTGGTCGGCGGGAGCGACGAGCAGTACTTC. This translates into CASNLVGGSDEQYF.

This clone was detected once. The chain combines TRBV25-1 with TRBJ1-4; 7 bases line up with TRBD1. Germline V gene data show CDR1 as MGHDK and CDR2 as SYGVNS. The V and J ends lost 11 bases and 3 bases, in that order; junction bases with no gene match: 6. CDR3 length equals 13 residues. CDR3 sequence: CAVRGQSNEKLFF. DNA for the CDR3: TGTGCCGTCAGGGGACAGTCTAATGAAAAACTGTTTTTT.

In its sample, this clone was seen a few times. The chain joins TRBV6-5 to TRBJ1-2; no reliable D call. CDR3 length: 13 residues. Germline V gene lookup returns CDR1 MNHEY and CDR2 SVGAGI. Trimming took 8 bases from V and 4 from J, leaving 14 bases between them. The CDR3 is CASRLTDLYGYTF. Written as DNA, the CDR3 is TGTGCCAGCCGTCTGACGGACCTCTATGGCTACACCTTC.

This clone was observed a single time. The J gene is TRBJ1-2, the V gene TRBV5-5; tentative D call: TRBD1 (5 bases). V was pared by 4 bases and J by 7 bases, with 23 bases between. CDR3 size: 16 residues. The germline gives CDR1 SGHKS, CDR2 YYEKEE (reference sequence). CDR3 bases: TGTGCCAGCAGCGAGCTCGGCGCGGGGGAAAGCCGTGGCTACACCTTC. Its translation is CASSELGAGESRGYTF.

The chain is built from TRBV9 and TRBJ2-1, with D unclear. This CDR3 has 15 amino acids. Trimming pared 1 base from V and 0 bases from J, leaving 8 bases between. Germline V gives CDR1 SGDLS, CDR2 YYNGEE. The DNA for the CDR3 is TGTGCCAGCAGCGTAAGCTCCAGCTCCTACAATGAGCAGTTCTTC. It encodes CASSVSSSSYNEQFF. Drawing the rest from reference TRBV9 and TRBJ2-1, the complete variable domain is DSGVTQTPKHLITATGQRVTLRCSPRSGDLSVYWYQQSLDQGLQFLIQYYNGEERAKGNILERFSAQQFPDLHSELNLSSLELGDSALYFCASSVSSSSYNEQFFGPGTRLTVL.

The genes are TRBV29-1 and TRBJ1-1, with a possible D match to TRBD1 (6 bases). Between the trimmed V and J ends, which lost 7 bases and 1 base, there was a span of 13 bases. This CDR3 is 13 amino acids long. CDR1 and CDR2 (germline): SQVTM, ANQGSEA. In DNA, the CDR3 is TGCAGCGCTACAGGGCCGGGGAACACTGAAGCTTTCTTT. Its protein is CSATGPGNTEAFF.

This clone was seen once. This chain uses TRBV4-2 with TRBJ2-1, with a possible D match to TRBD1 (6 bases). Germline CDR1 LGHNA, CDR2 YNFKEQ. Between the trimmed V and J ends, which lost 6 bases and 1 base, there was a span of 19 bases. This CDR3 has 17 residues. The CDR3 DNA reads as TGTGCCAGCAGTCCCACCGGGCCCAGGGGTTCCTACAATGAGCAGTTCTTC. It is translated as CASSPTGPRGSYNEQFF.

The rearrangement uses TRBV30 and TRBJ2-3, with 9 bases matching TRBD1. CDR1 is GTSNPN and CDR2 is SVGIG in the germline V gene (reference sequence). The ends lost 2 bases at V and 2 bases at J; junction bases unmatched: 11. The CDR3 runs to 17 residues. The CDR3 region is CAWSRGRTGAVTDTQYF. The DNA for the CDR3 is TGTGCCTGGAGTCGAGGGCGGACAGGGGCTGTCACAGATACGCAGTATTTT.

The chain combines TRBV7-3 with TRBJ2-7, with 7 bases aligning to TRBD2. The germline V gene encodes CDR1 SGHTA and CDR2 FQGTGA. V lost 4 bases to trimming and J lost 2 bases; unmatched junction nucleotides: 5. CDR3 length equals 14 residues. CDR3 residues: CASSSKRGTYEQYF. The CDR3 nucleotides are TGTGCCAGCAGCTCCAAGCGGGGTACCTACGAGCAGTACTTC.

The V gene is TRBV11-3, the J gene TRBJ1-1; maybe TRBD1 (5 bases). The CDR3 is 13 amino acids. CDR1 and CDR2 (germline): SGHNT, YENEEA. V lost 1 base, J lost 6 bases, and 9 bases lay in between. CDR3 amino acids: CASSLVPGSEAFF. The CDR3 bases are TGTGCCAGCAGCTTAGTTCCAGGGTCTGAAGCTTTCTTT.

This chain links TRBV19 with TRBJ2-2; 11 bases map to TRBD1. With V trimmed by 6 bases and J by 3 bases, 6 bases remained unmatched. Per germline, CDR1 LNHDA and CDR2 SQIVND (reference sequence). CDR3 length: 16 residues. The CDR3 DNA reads TGTGCCAGTAGCCCGGACAGGGGGCTCCACACCGGGGAGCTGTTTTTT. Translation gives CASSPDRGLHTGELFF.

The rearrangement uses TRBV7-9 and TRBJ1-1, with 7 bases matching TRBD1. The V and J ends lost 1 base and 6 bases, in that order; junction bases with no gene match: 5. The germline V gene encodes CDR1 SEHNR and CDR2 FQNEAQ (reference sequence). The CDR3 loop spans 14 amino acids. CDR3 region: CASSLDPGGAEAFF. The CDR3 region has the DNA TGTGCCAGCAGCTTAGATCCAGGGGGAGCTGAAGCTTTCTTT. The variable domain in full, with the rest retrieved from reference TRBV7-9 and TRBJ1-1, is DTGVSQNPRHKITKRGQNVTFRCDPISEHNRLYWYRQTLGQGPEFLTYFQNEAQLEKSRLLSDRFSAERPKGSFSTLEIQRTEQGDSAMYLCASSLDPGGAEAFFGQGTRLTVV.

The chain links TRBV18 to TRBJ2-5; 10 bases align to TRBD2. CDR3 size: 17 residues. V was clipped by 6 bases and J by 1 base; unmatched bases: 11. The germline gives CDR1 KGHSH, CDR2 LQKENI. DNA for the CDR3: TGTGCCAGCTCCCCCACGGGAGTAGCGGGGGGCCAAGAGACCCAGTACTTC. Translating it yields CASSPTGVAGGQETQYF.

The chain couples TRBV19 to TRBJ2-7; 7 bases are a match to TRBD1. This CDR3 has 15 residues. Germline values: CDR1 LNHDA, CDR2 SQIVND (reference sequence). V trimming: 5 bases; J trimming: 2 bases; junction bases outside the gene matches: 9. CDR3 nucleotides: TGTGCCAGTAGTCCCGTCCGGGACAGAGCCTACGAGCAGTACTTC. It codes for CASSPVRDRAYEQYF.

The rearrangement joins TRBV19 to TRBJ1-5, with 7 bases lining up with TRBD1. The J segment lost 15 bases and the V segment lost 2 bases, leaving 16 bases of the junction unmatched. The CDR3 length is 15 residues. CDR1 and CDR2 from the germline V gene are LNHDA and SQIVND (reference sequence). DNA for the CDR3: TGTGCCAGTAGTATAATCGAACAGGGGTTTTTTGTCCTGCATTTT. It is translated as CASSIIEQGFFVLHF.

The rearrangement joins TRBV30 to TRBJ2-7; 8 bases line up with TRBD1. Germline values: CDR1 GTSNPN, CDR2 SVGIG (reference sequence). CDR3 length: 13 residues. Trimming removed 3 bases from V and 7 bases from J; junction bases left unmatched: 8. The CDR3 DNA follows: TGTGCCTGGAGCCGGACAGGGCTCTGGGAGCAGTACTTC. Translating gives CAWSRTGLWEQYF.

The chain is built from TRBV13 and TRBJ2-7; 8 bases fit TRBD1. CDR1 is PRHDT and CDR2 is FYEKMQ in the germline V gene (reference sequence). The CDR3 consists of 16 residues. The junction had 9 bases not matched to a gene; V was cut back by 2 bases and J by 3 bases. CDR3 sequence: CASSLWPEDRVYEQYF. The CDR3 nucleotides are TGTGCCAGCAGCTTATGGCCCGAGGACAGGGTCTACGAGCAGTACTTC.

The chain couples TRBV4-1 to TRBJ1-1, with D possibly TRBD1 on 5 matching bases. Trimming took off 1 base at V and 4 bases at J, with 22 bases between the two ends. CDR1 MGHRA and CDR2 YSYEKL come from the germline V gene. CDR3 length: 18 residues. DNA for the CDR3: TGCGCCAGCAGCCAAGGCCTCCGGGACCACTGGGGCCTCACTGAAGCTTTCTTT. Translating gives CASSQGLRDHWGLTEAFF.